Listed below are T cell receptor beta chains from one sample, sequenced in a study of blood T cell repertoires in COVID-19. This table comes from immunoSEQ multiplex PCR, and its TCRdb copy is limited to in-frame clones, with some not included. The repertoire consists of 65,000 to 90,000 clones, with about 72% occurring once and the leading ten covering roughly 15%. What was sequenced was peripheral blood. All receptors derive from a man between 65 and 80 years old with active or convalescent COVID-19. The CDR3 runs from the conserved cysteine through the conserved F or W. A D gene is named only where the DNA matches it firmly. Clone size, where shown, is once, few, many, or a class for clones that have expanded.

-	TRBV9	TRBJ2-1	TRBD2	TGTGCCAGCAGCGGGTTAGCGGGGGACACCTACAATGAGCAGTTCTTC	CASSGLAGDTYNEQFF
-	TRBV27	TRBJ2-5	-	TGTGCCAGCAGCCCGGGAGTAGGGACCCAGTACTTC	CASSPGVGTQYF
-	TRBV3-1/TRBV3-2	TRBJ2-1	TRBD1	TGTGCCAGCACGGGACAGGGGGCTATGTACAATGAGCAGTTCTTC	CASTGQGAMYNEQFF
-	TRBV6-1	TRBJ1-3	-	TGTGCCAGCAGTGAAGATATCGGGGGGCGGAACACCATATATTTT	CASSEDIGGRNTIYF
few	TRBV7-9	TRBJ2-7	TRBD2	TGTGCCAGCAGCACAGCTAGCGGGGGCTACGAGCAGTACTTC	CASSTASGGYEQYF
-	TRBV3-1/TRBV3-2	TRBJ2-3	TRBD2	TGTGCCAGCAGCCACTCTAGCGGGGGCACGAATACGCAGTATTTT	CASSHSSGGTNTQYF
-	TRBV6-4	TRBJ1-5	-	TGTGCCAGCAAGTACGCCAGGGAAAGCAATCAGCCCCAGCATTTT	CASKYARESNQPQHF
-	TRBV5-4	TRBJ1-6	-	TGTGCCAGCAGCTTGGATAGTACAGCCAATTCACCCCTCCACTTT	CASSLDSTANSPLHF
-	TRBV4-1	TRBJ1-2	TRBD1	TGCGCCAGCAGCCACGCCGGGACAGGCTTCGATGGCTACACCTTC	CASSHAGTGFDGYTF
-	TRBV28	TRBJ1-2	-	TGTGCCAGCAGTTTAAATACAGGGAGATTCGGCTACACCTTC	CASSLNTGRFGYTF
once	TRBV3-1/TRBV3-2	TRBJ2-7	-	TGTGCCAGCAGCCAAGCGGTAGCGGCCCGCCACGAGCAGTACTTC	CASSQAVAARHEQYF
-	TRBV6-5	TRBJ2-2	TRBD2	TGTGCCAGCATCATCAGCGGGGGCTCCGGCGGGGAGCTGTTTTTT	CASIISGGSGGELFF
-	TRBV2	TRBJ2-5	-	TGTGCCAGCAGGGGCAGGGAAGAGACCCAGTACTTC	CASRGREETQYF
-	TRBV5-6	TRBJ1-2	-	TGTGCCAGCAGCTTTATCAGCTATGGCTACACCTTC	CASSFISYGYTF
-	TRBV7-6	TRBJ1-3	-	TGTGCCAGCAGCGGATACGCCGGGGAGACTCATGGAAACACCATATATTTT	CASSGYAGETHGNTIYF
once	TRBV5-1	TRBJ2-3	TRBD2	TGCGCCAGCAGCTTCGGACTAGCGGGGAGCACAGATACGCAGTATTTT	CASSFGLAGSTDTQYF
-	TRBV5-1	TRBJ2-3	-	TGCGCCAGCAGCCCCCTCGGGGATACGCAGTATTTT	CASSPLGDTQYF
-	TRBV5-4	TRBJ2-4	-	TGTGCCAGCAGCCAGGACAGCCAAAACATTCAGTACTTC	CASSQDSQNIQYF
-	TRBV4-1	TRBJ1-2	-	TGCGCCAGCAGCCAAATCCCCACGCGCAGGGACTATGGCTACACCTTC	CASSQIPTRRDYGYTF
-	TRBV5-4	TRBJ2-1	TRBD1	TGTGCCAGCAGCCGCCGGGACAGCTCCTACAATGAGCAGTTCTTC	CASSRRDSSYNEQFF
-	TRBV7-9	TRBJ2-7	TRBD1	TGTGCCAGCAGTACCCGGACAGGGGAAGTCTACGAGCAGTACTTC	CASSTRTGEVYEQYF
-	TRBV5-1	TRBJ2-5	-	TGCGCCAGCAGCGAGACAACAGAGACCCAGTACTTC	CASSETTETQYF
-	TRBV28	TRBJ2-2	-	TGTGCCAGCAGTTTAATCAGCACCGGGGAGCTGTTTTTT	CASSLISTGELFF
few	TRBV6-5	TRBJ2-1	TRBD1	TGTGCCAGCAGCACAGGGACAGGTAAGTTGAATGAGCAGTTCTTC	CASSTGTGKLNEQFF
-	TRBV10-3	TRBJ1-6	-	TGTGCCATCAGAGAGGACACCCTAAATTCACCCCTCCACTTT	CAIREDTLNSPLHF
few	TRBV5-1	TRBJ2-5	-	TGCGCCAGCAGCTTGGGCGAGCAGGGGGAGACCCAGTACTTC	CASSLGEQGETQYF
-	TRBV29-1	TRBJ2-1	-	TGCAGCGTTGTTAGAGAGTACAATGAGCAGTTCTTC	CSVVREYNEQFF
-	TRBV24-1	TRBJ1-4	TRBD1	TGTGCCACCAGTGCCCCGGGACAGGGGGATGAAAAACTGTTTTTT	CATSAPGQGDEKLFF
-	TRBV5-4	TRBJ2-1	-	TGTGCCAGCAGCTCGAGACTAGGCGGGCAGTTCTTC	CASSSRLGGQFF
-	TRBV7-2	TRBJ2-6	TRBD1	TGTGCCAGCAGCTTGGGACAGGGTGGTGGGGCCAACGTCCTGACTTTC	CASSLGQGGGANVLTF
-	TRBV6-1	TRBJ1-5	-	TGTGCCAGCAGTGAAAGCATGGATCAGCCCCAGCATTTT	CASSESMDQPQHF
few	TRBV3-1/TRBV3-2	TRBJ2-5	-	TGTGCCAGCAGCCAAGATAGGTGGGGAGCAGAGACCCAGTACTTC	CASSQDRWGAETQYF
few	TRBV7-8	TRBJ2-2	-	TGTGCCAGCACCATAAAGTACTCGAGTAGTGGGGAGCTGTTTTTT	CASTIKYSSSGELFF
-	TRBV12-3/TRBV12-4	TRBJ2-7	-	TGTGCCAGCACCCCGAGCTCCTACGAGCAGTACTTC	CASTPSSYEQYF
-	TRBV14	TRBJ1-2	TRBD1	TGTGCCAGCAGCCGTCGGACAGGGGCTGATGGCTACACCTTC	CASSRRTGADGYTF
-	TRBV5-4	TRBJ2-3	TRBD1	TGTGCCAGCAGCTCGGAGGGACAGGGCTACACAGATACGCAGTATTTT	CASSSEGQGYTDTQYF
-	TRBV10-2	TRBJ1-4	-	TGCGCCAGCTCGTTGGGCATTAGTAATGAAAAACTGTTTTTT	CASSLGISNEKLFF
-	TRBV6-5	TRBJ2-1	TRBD2	TGTGCCAGCAGTTACTACTATGCGGGGGGGAGGGATGAGCAGTTCTTC	CASSYYYAGGRDEQFF
-	TRBV28	TRBJ1-5	-	TGTGCCAGCAGTAGAGGGGGTAGCAATCAGCCCCAGCATTTT	CASSRGGSNQPQHF